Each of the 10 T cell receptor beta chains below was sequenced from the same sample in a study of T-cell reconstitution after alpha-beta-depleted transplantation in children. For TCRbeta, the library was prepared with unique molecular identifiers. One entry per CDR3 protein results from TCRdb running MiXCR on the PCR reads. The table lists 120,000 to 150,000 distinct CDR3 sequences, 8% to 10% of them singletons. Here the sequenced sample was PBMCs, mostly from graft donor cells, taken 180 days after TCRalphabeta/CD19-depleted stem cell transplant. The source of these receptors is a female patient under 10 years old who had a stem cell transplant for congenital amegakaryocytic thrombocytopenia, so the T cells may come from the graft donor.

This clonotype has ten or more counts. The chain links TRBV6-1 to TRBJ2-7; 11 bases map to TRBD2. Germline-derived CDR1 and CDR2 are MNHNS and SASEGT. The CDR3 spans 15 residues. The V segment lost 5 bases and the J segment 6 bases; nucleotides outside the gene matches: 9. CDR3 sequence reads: CASSRRLAGSPEQYF. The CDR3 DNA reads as TGTGCCAGCAGTCGCAGACTAGCGGGATCCCCCGAGCAGTACTTC.

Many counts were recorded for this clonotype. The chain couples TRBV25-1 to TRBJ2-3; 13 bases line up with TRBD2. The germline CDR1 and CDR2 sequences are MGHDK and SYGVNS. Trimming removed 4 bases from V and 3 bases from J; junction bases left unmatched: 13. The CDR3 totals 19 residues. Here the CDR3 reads CASSANPGLAGTPTDTQYF. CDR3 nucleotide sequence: TGTGCCAGCAGTGCTAATCCGGGACTAGCGGGGACACCGACAGATACGCAGTATTTT. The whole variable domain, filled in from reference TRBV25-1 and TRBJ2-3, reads EADIYQTPRYLVIGTGKKITLECSQTMGHDKMYWYQQDPGMELHLIHYSYGVNSTEKGDLSSESTVSRIRTEHFPLTLESARPSHTSQYLCASSANPGLAGTPTDTQYFGPGTRLTVL.

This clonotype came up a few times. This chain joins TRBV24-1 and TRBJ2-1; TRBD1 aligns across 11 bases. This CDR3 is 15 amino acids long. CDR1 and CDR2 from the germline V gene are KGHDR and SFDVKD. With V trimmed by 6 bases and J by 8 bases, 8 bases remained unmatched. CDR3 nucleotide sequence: TGTGCCACCAGTTGGACAGGGGGCGTTGGGGATGAGCAGTTCTTC. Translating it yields CATSWTGGVGDEQFF.

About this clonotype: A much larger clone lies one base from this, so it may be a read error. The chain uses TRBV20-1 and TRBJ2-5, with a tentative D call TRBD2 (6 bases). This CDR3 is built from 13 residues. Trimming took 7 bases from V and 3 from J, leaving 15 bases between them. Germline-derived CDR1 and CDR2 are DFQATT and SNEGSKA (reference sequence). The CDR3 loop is CSDTLAKKETQYF. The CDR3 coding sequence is TGCAGTGACACCCTAGCGAAAAAAGAGACCCAGTACTTC.

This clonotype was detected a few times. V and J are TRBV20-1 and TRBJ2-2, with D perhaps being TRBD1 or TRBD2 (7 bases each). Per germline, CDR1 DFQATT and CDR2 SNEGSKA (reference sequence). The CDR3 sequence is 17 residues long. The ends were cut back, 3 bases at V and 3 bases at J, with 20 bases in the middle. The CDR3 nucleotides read TGCAGTGCTAGTATGCCCAGGGGGGGTCGAGACACCGGGGAGCTGTTTTTT. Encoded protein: CSASMPRGGRDTGELFF.

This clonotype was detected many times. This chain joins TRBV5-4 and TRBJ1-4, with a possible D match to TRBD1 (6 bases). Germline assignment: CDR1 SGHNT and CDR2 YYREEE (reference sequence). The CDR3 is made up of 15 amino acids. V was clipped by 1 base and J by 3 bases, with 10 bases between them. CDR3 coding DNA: TGTGCCAGCAGCTTGCAGGGGAGGGCTAATGAAAAACTGTTTTTT. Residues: CASSLQGRANEKLFF.

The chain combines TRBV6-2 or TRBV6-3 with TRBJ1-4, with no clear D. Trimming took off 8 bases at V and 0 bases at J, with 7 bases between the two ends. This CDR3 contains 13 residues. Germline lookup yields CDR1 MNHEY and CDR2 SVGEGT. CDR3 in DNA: TGTGCCAGCGGCCGACCAACTAATGAAAAACTGTTTTTT. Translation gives CASGRPTNEKLFF.

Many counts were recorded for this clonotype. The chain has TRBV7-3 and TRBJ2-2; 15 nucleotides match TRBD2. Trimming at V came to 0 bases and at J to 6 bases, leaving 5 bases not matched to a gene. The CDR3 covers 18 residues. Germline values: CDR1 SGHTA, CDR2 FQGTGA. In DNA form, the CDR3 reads TGTGCCAGCAGCTTAACTCCAGGACTAGCGGGAGGGCCCGGGGAGCTGTTTTTT. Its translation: CASSLTPGLAGGPGELFF.

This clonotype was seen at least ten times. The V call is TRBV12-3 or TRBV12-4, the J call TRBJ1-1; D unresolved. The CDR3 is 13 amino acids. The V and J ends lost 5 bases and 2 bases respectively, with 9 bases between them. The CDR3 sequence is CASSPRTNTEAFF. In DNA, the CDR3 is TGTGCCAGCAGTCCCCGGACCAACACTGAAGCTTTCTTT.

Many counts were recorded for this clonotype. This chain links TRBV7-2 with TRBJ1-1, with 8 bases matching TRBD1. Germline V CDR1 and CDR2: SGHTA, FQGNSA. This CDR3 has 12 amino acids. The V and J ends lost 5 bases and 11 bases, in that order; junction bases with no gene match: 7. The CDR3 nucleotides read TGTGCCAGCAGCCCAGGACAGGGAACGGCTTTCTTT. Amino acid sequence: CASSPGQGTAFF.